This T cell receptor (beta chain) was obtained from a study of shared clonotypes between healthy human individuals. Only in-frame clones appear in the TCRdb table, and some are missing; sequencing was by immunoSEQ multiplex PCR. The data hold some 1,600,000 clones, with nearly 99% observed a single time. The length of the CDR3 is 15 residues. In germline, CDR1 is MDHEN, CDR2 SYDVKM. J gave up 3 bases and V 6 bases, and 10 bases lay outside the gene matches. The sequence came from a man aged 25-45 years in good health. Material: naive CD4+ T cells sorted from blood. Subset here: CD45RA+ positively selected. V gene TRBV28 combines with J gene TRBJ2-7; 8 bases are shared with TRBD1. The CDR3 region has the DNA TGTGCCAGCAGGGACCGACAGGGGTTAAGCTACGAGCAGTACTTC. It codes for CASRDRQGLSYEQYF.